In its sample, the clone carrying this T cell receptor beta chain was seen a few times. The antigen remains undetermined. This entry comes from a study of naive and memory T cell subsets. Two oligonucleotides, mixed equimolar, formed the beta constant-region primer covering TRBC1 and TRBC2. Ligated cDNA was amplified by four rounds of PCR with nested alpha and beta constant-region primers and SP2. TCRdb reanalysed the UMI-ligation and nested PCR reads using MiXCR and keeps one entry per CDR3 protein. Here the sample spans approximately 150,000 distinct CDR3 sequences, approximately 20% being singletons. V dropped 3 bases and J dropped 0 bases, with 10 bases sitting between them. The CDR3 sequence is 15 residues long. General study results and limits: A few larger clonotypes appeared in naive repertoires, especially CD8, possibly memory cells re-expressing CD45RA.

The source of this sequence is a human donor in good health. This chain uses TRBV12-3 or TRBV12-4 with TRBJ2-3; perhaps D is TRBD1 or TRBD2 (5 bases each). The sample comprised naive CD8+ T cells from blood. The CDR3 DNA reads TGTGCCAGCAGTTTCGACGGGACCAGCACAGATACGCAGTATTTT. As protein: CASSFDGTSTDTQYF.